These 8 T cell receptor beta chains share one sample of origin, sequenced in a study of blood T cell repertoires in COVID-19 (dated by TCRdb to about 2020). The library came from the immunoSEQ multiplex PCR assay. TCRdb took this table from immuneACCESS and kept in-frame rearrangements with V and J called. Such tables lack part of the clones; where checked against another copy, unresolved V genes explain under half of the gap, and the rest is unexplained. This sample has some 220,000 clones in its table, and approximately 83% of those were observed once. 5.5% of the sample is in the top ten clones. The sequencing sample was made of peripheral blood. These receptors were collected from a human donor in a cohort sampled during active COVID-19.

This chain uses TRBV28 with TRBJ2-7; 8 nucleotides match TRBD1. The CDR3 loop spans 14 amino acids. Germline CDR1 reads MDHEN; CDR2 reads SYDVKM. V lost 6 bases, J lost 1 base, and 5 bases stayed unmatched. CDR3 in DNA: TGTGCCAGCAGATCAGGGGGCTGGTCCTACGAGCAGTACTTC. Encoded protein: CASRSGGWSYEQYF. Variable domain in full (rest from reference TRBV28 and TRBJ2-7): DVKVTQSSRYLVKRTGEKVFLECVQDMDHENMFWYRQDPGLGLRLIYFSYDVKMKEKGDIPEGYSVSREKKERFSLILESASTNQTSMYLCASRSGGWSYEQYFGPGTRLTVT.

This clone has only a few counts. The chain recombines TRBV7-9 with TRBJ2-5; the D gene is possibly TRBD2 (5 bases). The CDR3 totals 16 residues. Germline lookup yields CDR1 SEHNR and CDR2 FQNEAQ (reference sequence). With 5 bases removed from V and 1 base from J, the gap between germline ends came to 17 bases. The CDR3 nucleotides are TGTGCCAGCAGCGTCACCCGAGGGCGATTCCAAGAGACCCAGTACTTC. It translates to CASSVTRGRFQETQYF. The full variable domain, its missing parts supplied by reference TRBV7-9 and TRBJ2-5, is DTGVSQNPRHKITKRGQNVTFRCDPISEHNRLYWYRQTLGQGPEFLTYFQNEAQLEKSRLLSDRFSAERPKGSFSTLEIQRTEQGDSAMYLCASSVTRGRFQETQYFGPGTRLLVL.

This clone was observed a handful of times. The CDR3 DNA follows: TGTGCCATCAGTGTTGAGGCGGCGAGCTCCTATAATTCACCCCTCCACTTT. Protein sequence: CAISVEAASSYNSPLHF. The genes are TRBV10-3 and TRBJ1-6, with unresolved D. CDR1 and CDR2 from the germline V gene are ENHRY and SYGVKD. The V end was cut by 4 bases, the J end by 0 bases, with 13 bases between. The CDR3 loop spans 17 amino acids.

The V gene is TRBV6-5, the J gene TRBJ1-2, with 10 positions matching TRBD1. The CDR3 consists of 15 residues. Germline V gene data show CDR1 as MNHEY and CDR2 as SVGAGI. With V trimmed by 7 bases and J by 4 bases, 9 bases remained unmatched. The CDR3 DNA reads TGTGCCAGCACCAGAAAGACAGGGGGCAGCTATGGCTACACCTTC. It specifies CASTRKTGGSYGYTF.

The chain is built from TRBV29-1 and TRBJ2-7; 9 bases are shared with TRBD1. Germline values: CDR1 SQVTM, CDR2 ANQGSEA. V shed 1 base, J shed 3 bases, and the junction held 1 base outside the gene matches. This CDR3 has 13 amino acids. As DNA, the CDR3 is TGCAGCGTTGAAGCGGGACAGGGCTACGAGCAGTACTTC. Translated, it gives CSVEAGQGYEQYF.

There are a few counts of this clone. The gene calls are TRBV7-6 and TRBJ1-5; D is undetermined. Germline V gives CDR1 SGHVS, CDR2 FNYEAQ. V dropped 1 base and J dropped 2 bases, with 15 bases sitting between them. The CDR3 runs 17 residues. The CDR3 protein is CASSLVAGTMGNQPQHF. DNA of the CDR3: TGTGCCAGCAGCTTAGTTGCGGGAACAATGGGCAATCAGCCCCAGCATTTT.

In this sample, this clone turned up many times. The rearrangement joins TRBV11-2 to TRBJ1-3; 8 positions match TRBD1. The CDR3 length is 17 residues. V trimming: 2 bases; J trimming: 4 bases; junction bases outside the gene matches: 10. Germline assignment: CDR1 SGHAT and CDR2 FQNNGV. The CDR3 sequence: CASSLYPQGARGNTIYF. CDR3 sequence (DNA): TGTGCCAGCAGCTTATATCCGCAGGGGGCGAGGGGAAACACCATATATTTT. The full variable domain, its missing parts supplied by reference TRBV11-2 and TRBJ1-3, is EAGVAQSPRYKIIEKRQSVAFWCNPISGHATLYWYQQILGQGPKLLIQFQNNGVVDDSQLPKDRFSAERLKGVDSTLKIQPAKLEDSAVYLCASSLYPQGARGNTIYFGEGSWLTVV.

The chain is built from TRBV2 and TRBJ2-1, with unresolved D. The CDR3 contains 17 residues. Trimming shortened V by 1 base and J by 1 base, and 14 bases separated the two germline ends. Germline V gene sequence: CDR1 SNHLY, CDR2 FYNNEI. This chain's CDR3 is CASSEVYYSGSYNEQFF. The CDR3 coding sequence is TGTGCCAGCAGTGAAGTCTACTACTCCGGGTCCTACAATGAGCAGTTCTTC.